The 17 T cell receptor beta chains below all came from one sample that was sequenced in a study of OX40 agonist ivuxolimab in advanced cancers. The assay was immunoSEQ multiplex PCR, and TCRdb's table has in-frame clones only and misses some. The data hold approximately 12,000 clones, with 69% observed a single time. This specimen was CD4+ or CD8+ T cells sorted from blood, taken in a trial of the OX40 agonist ivuxolimab. The receptors originated from an adult with an advanced solid tumor such as melanoma, head and neck, liver or kidney cancer.

The chain uses TRBV11-2 and TRBJ2-3; TRBD2 agrees at 9 bases. CDR1 is SGHAT and CDR2 is FQNNGV in the germline V gene. Germline trimming cut 1 base from V and 2 bases from J; bases unmatched to any gene: 7. This CDR3 contains 17 residues. CDR3 sequence (DNA): TGTGCCAGCAGCTTAGGGGATAGCGGGGGCCCCACAGATACGCAGTATTTT. Its protein is CASSLGDSGGPTDTQYF.

The chain has TRBV7-9 and TRBJ2-7; D gene ambiguous. Per germline, CDR1 SEHNR and CDR2 FQNEAQ (reference sequence). This CDR3 is 14 amino acids long. Trimming took off 5 bases at V and 5 bases at J, with 16 bases between the two ends. The CDR3 region is CASSPDVELNEQYF. Here the CDR3 DNA reads TGTGCCAGCAGCCCCGACGTTGAGTTAAACGAGCAGTACTTC.

As DNA, the CDR3 is TGTGCCAGCAGCGTCGACCGAAACTCCTACGAGCAGTACTTC. Translated: CASSVDRNSYEQYF. The V gene is TRBV13, the J gene TRBJ2-7; D unclear. The germline V gene has CDR1 PRHDT and CDR2 FYEKMQ (reference sequence). V was trimmed by 5 bases and J by 0 bases, leaving 11 bases between them. This CDR3 is built from 14 residues.

The chain combines TRBV19 with TRBJ2-2; D not resolved. The CDR3 runs to 13 residues. The germline CDR1 and CDR2 sequences are LNHDA and SQIVND (reference sequence). V gave up 3 bases and J gave up 6 bases, with 8 bases separating them. Written as DNA, the CDR3 is TGTGCCAGTAGTATCCTCTCGGCCGGGGAGCTGTTTTTT. Protein sequence: CASSILSAGELFF.

This chain connects TRBV4-1 to TRBJ2-3, with D hard to call. Germline loops: CDR1 MGHRA, CDR2 YSYEKL. The V end lost 4 bases, the J end lost 3 bases, and 14 bases lay between the germline ends. The CDR3 runs 15 residues. The CDR3 protein is CASSLSLVETDTQYF. DNA of the CDR3: TGCGCCAGCAGCCTTTCATTGGTAGAAACAGATACGCAGTATTTT.

J is TRBJ2-7 and V is TRBV13; no reliable D call. CDR3 length equals 13 residues. V was trimmed by 5 bases and J by 2 bases, leaving 10 bases between them. Germline V gene lookup returns CDR1 PRHDT and CDR2 FYEKMQ (reference sequence). The CDR3 sequence is CASSAGRTYEQYF. The DNA for the CDR3 is TGTGCCAGCAGCGCCGGTCGGACCTACGAGCAGTACTTC.

This chain connects TRBV19 to TRBJ2-7; 7 nucleotides match TRBD2. Unmatched junction bases numbered 12, after V lost 9 bases and J lost 7 bases. The CDR3 length is 13 residues. Germline V gene data show CDR1 as LNHDA and CDR2 as SQIVND (reference sequence). The CDR3 spells CASRDYPLGEQYF. The CDR3 DNA is TGTGCCAGCCGGGACTATCCACTGGGTGAGCAGTACTTC.

The rearrangement links TRBV7-2 to TRBJ2-5; D ambiguous. This CDR3 has 14 amino acids. Per the germline V gene, CDR1 is SGHTA and CDR2 is FQGNSA. Trimming stripped 2 bases from V and 2 bases from J, with 9 bases between. CDR3 sequence (DNA): TGTGCCAGCAGCTTATACGGTACTCAAGAGACCCAGTACTTC. Translating it yields CASSLYGTQETQYF.

This clone was detected only a few times. The rearrangement uses TRBV15 and TRBJ1-1; D gene uncertain. Trimming cost V 0 bases and J 7 bases, with 12 bases left between them. The CDR3 runs to 14 residues. From germline, CDR1 is LNHNV and CDR2 YYDKDF (reference sequence). The CDR3 region has the DNA TGTGCCACCAGCAGAGAAGTAAGGGCGGATGAAGCTTTCTTT. It is translated as CATSREVRADEAFF.

This chain connects TRBV11-3 to TRBJ2-1; 11 positions match TRBD1. With 0 bases clipped from V and 8 bases from J, the junction kept 6 bases outside the gene matches. The germline V gene has CDR1 SGHNT and CDR2 YENEEA. This CDR3 comprises 16 residues. Here the CDR3 DNA reads TGTGCCAGCAGCTTAGATGGGGGACAGGGGGGTGATGAGCAGTTCTTC. Amino acids: CASSLDGGQGGDEQFF.

This clone occurred a few times. The rearrangement links TRBV10-3 to TRBJ2-5; TRBD1 agrees at 8 bases. The germline V gene encodes CDR1 ENHRY and CDR2 SYGVKD. Trimming at V came to 2 bases and at J to 5 bases, leaving 4 bases not matched to a gene. The CDR3 contains 14 residues. Here the CDR3 DNA reads TGTGCCATCAGTGAGCCAGGGGGCTGGGAGACCCAGTACTTC. This codes for CAISEPGGWETQYF.

This clone is medium-sized (0.01 to 0.1%) in the sample. The chain carries TRBV6-6 and TRBJ2-3; D is possibly TRBD1 or TRBD2 (5 bases each). Germline V gene data show CDR1 as MNHNY and CDR2 as SVGAGI (reference sequence). V was trimmed by 6 bases and J by 7 bases, leaving 17 bases between them. CDR3 size: 14 residues. The CDR3 reads CASSFGGELYTQYF. The CDR3 nucleotides read TGTGCCAGCAGCTTTGGGGGAGAGCTATATACGCAGTATTTT.

The chain links TRBV28 to TRBJ2-3; D might be TRBD1 (6 bases). The CDR3 is made up of 16 amino acids. V was shortened by 2 bases and J by 3 bases, with 15 bases between the two germline ends. The germline CDR1 and CDR2 sequences are MDHEN and SYDVKM. CDR3 DNA: TGTGCCAGCAGTTTACTACAGGGAGCGGTAACAGATACGCAGTATTTT. Its translation is CASSLLQGAVTDTQYF.

J is TRBJ2-2 and V is TRBV5-6; D call uncertain. This CDR3 spans 12 amino acids. Looked up from germline, CDR1 is SGHDT and CDR2 is YYEEEE. Trimming pared 0 bases from V and 5 bases from J, leaving 2 bases between. CDR3 nucleotide sequence: TGTGCCAGCAGCTTGGAGACCGGGGAGCTGTTTTTT. Protein product: CASSLETGELFF.

The chain recombines TRBV7-9 with TRBJ2-1; weak D call: TRBD2 (5 bases). The germline V and J ends were trimmed by 5 bases and 10 bases, with 15 bases remaining between them. The CDR3 loop spans 13 amino acids. Germline CDR1 is SEHNR and CDR2 is FQNEAQ (reference sequence). The CDR3 sequence is CASSPPLAGEQFF. CDR3 DNA sequence: TGTGCCAGCAGCCCACCCCTAGCAGGAGAGCAGTTCTTC.

The chain combines TRBV7-9 with TRBJ2-7, with D unresolved. Looked up from germline, CDR1 is SEHNR and CDR2 is FQNEAQ (reference sequence). CDR3 length: 12 residues. Between the trimmed V and J ends, which lost 1 base and 2 bases, there was a span of 3 bases. The CDR3 loop is CASSLDTYEQYF. CDR3 DNA: TGTGCCAGCAGCTTAGATACCTACGAGCAGTACTTC.

This clone was found once. The genes are TRBV27 and TRBJ2-1, with D maybe TRBD1 (5 bases). The CDR3 is 14 amino acids. Trimming left V 3 bases short and J 5 bases short, with 11 bases between. Germline CDR1 and CDR2: MNHEY and SMNVEV (reference sequence). CDR3 in amino acids: CASSLVGLHNEQFF. The CDR3 DNA is TGTGCCAGCAGTTTGGTGGGGCTGCACAATGAGCAGTTCTTC.